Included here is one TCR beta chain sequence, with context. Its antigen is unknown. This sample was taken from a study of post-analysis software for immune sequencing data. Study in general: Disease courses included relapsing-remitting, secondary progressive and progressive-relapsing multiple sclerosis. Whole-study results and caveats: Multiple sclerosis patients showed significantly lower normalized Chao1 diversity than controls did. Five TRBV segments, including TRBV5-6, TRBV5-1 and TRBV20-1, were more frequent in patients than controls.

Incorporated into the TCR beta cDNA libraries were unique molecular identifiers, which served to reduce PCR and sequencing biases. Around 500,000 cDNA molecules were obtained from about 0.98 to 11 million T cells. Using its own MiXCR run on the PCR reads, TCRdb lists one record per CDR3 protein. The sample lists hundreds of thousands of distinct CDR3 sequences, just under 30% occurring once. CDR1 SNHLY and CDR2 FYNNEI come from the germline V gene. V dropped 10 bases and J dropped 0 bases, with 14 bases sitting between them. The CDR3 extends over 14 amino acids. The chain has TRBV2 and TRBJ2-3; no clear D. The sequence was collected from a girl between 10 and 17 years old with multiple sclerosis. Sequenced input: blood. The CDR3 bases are TGTGCCAACAGCAACCGAGCTAGCACAGATACGCAGTATTTT. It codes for CANSNRASTDTQYF.